These 18 T cell receptor beta chains were all obtained from the same sample, sequenced in a study of PD-1 blockade in classical Hodgkin lymphoma. Every patient experienced relapse after autologous stem cell transplantation, and brentuximab vedotin exposure varied. Sequencing used immunoSEQ multiplex PCR; TCRdb keeps in-frame clones, though not all of them. This sample has about 17,000 clones, with 75% to 85% found just once. Here the sequenced sample was peripheral blood mononuclear cells (PBMCs), taken at baseline. The receptors were gathered from a human donor with classical Hodgkin lymphoma.

This clone was detected only once. This rearrangement joins TRBV9 to TRBJ1-4; D unresolved. Between the trimmed V and J ends, which lost 0 bases and 8 bases, there was a span of 14 bases. This CDR3 is built from 15 residues. From germline, CDR1 is SGDLS and CDR2 YYNGEE. CDR3 nucleotide sequence: TGTGCCAGCAGCGTAGGGATCTCCGGTGGGGAAAAACTGTTTTTT. Protein sequence: CASSVGISGGEKLFF.

The CDR3 spells CASSPEGQARQPQHF. The CDR3, as DNA: TGTGCCAGCAGCCCCGAAGGACAGGCTCGTCAGCCCCAGCATTTT. The chain links TRBV7-2 to TRBJ1-5; 7 positions match TRBD1. CDR1 and CDR2 from the germline V gene are SGHTA and FQGNSA. CDR3 length: 15 amino acids. Germline trimming cut 5 bases from V and 6 bases from J; bases unmatched to any gene: 10.

V and J are TRBV5-6 and TRBJ2-7, with 8 bases matching TRBD2. Germline-derived CDR1 and CDR2 are SGHDT and YYEEEE. This CDR3 region has 14 residues. The trim removed 2 bases at V and 4 bases at J, leaving 5 bases unmatched. The chain's CDR3 is CASSFPGLGYEQYF. CDR3 bases: TGTGCCAGCAGCTTCCCGGGACTAGGGTACGAGCAGTACTTC.

The chain joins TRBV11-2 to TRBJ2-7, with 7 bases that match TRBD1. Germline CDR1 reads SGHAT; CDR2 reads FQNNGV. The CDR3 totals 14 residues. The J segment lost 6 bases and the V segment lost 4 bases, leaving 9 bases of the junction unmatched. The chain's CDR3 is CASSSTQDRIEQYF. CDR3 sequence (DNA): TGTGCCAGCAGCTCGACCCAGGACAGGATCGAGCAGTACTTC.

This clone appeared a single time. The gene calls are TRBV5-1 and TRBJ1-2, with unresolved D. The CDR3 consists of 14 residues. Trimming cost V 0 bases and J 6 bases, with 12 bases left between them. Germline CDR1 is SGHRS and CDR2 is YFSETQ. As DNA, the CDR3 is TGCGCCAGCAGCTTGGGGACCCCAAGGAATGGCTACACCTTC. Translated, it gives CASSLGTPRNGYTF.

Only a few counts were recorded for this clone. CDR3: CASSPREYTEAFF. The CDR3 region has the DNA TGTGCCAGCTCACCGAGGGAGTACACTGAAGCTTTCTTT. This chain links TRBV18 with TRBJ1-1; no clear D gene. V was shortened by 3 bases and J by 3 bases, with 8 bases between the two germline ends. Germline loops: CDR1 KGHSH, CDR2 LQKENI. The CDR3 consists of 13 residues.

The chain couples TRBV5-1 to TRBJ2-5, with D perhaps being TRBD1 or TRBD2 (7 bases each). Trimming removed 1 base at V and 10 bases at J, with 23 bases between. This CDR3 region has 16 residues. Per the germline V gene, CDR1 is SGHRS and CDR2 is YFSETQ. Written as DNA, the CDR3 is TGCGCCAGCAGCTTGAAAGCGGGACAGCCGAATTTTGGCCAGTACTTC. Protein sequence: CASSLKAGQPNFGQYF. Looking up the rest from reference TRBV5-1 and TRBJ2-5 gives the full variable domain: KAGVTQTPRYLIKTRGQQVTLSCSPISGHRSVSWYQQTPGQGLQFLFEYFSETQRNKGNFPGRFSGRQFSNSRSEMNVSTLELGDSALYLCASSLKAGQPNFGQYFGPGTRLLVL.

This chain's CDR3 is CASSYQSSNQPQHF. Written as DNA, the CDR3 is TGTGCCAGTAGTTATCAGTCGAGCAATCAGCCCCAGCATTTT. The V and J genes are TRBV19 and TRBJ1-5; D gene uncertain. Trimming removed 5 bases at V and 1 base at J, with 9 bases between. This CDR3 has 14 amino acids. In germline, CDR1 is LNHDA, CDR2 SQIVND (reference sequence).

The chain combines TRBV28 with TRBJ2-2, with 9 bases fitting TRBD2. With 7 bases clipped from V and 7 bases from J, the junction kept 16 bases outside the gene matches. The CDR3 has 17 amino acids. Germline CDR1 and CDR2: MDHEN and SYDVKM. The CDR3, as DNA: TGTGCCAGCAAGCCCTCCCGGCGGGGGGGCTTCAACGGGGAGCTGTTTTTT. Its translation: CASKPSRRGGFNGELFF.

This chain connects TRBV2 to TRBJ2-7; 11 bases map to TRBD2. Germline loops: CDR1 SNHLY, CDR2 FYNNEI. The CDR3 totals 14 residues. J gave up 12 bases and V 8 bases, and 15 bases lay outside the gene matches. The CDR3 sequence: CASLRELAGVPLYF. CDR3 coding DNA: TGTGCCAGCCTTAGGGAACTAGCGGGAGTTCCGCTGTACTTC.

The chain uses TRBV6-1 and TRBJ1-3, with D unclear. The germline V gene encodes CDR1 MNHNS and CDR2 SASEGT. The CDR3 extends over 13 amino acids. Between the trimmed V and J ends, which lost 8 bases and 4 bases, there was a span of 12 bases. CDR3 sequence (DNA): TGTGCCAGCCGTCATACGGGGGGAAACACCATATATTTT. This translates into CASRHTGGNTIYF.

This chain joins TRBV2 and TRBJ2-2; D is unclear. Germline V lookup: CDR1 SNHLY, CDR2 FYNNEI. The CDR3 is 14 residues long. V shed 5 bases and J shed 0 bases, with 7 bases lying between them. CDR3 in amino acids: CASSLLANTGELFF. The CDR3 DNA reads as TGTGCCAGCAGTTTATTAGCGAACACCGGGGAGCTGTTTTTT.

This clone is classed as medium-sized. The genes are TRBV4-3 and TRBJ2-2; D is unclear. Trimming pared 4 bases from V and 1 base from J, leaving 10 bases between. Germline-derived CDR1 and CDR2 are LGHNA and YSLEER. There are 15 residues in the CDR3. The CDR3 here is CASSPGPLNTGELFF. The CDR3 nucleotides are TGCGCCAGCAGCCCCGGACCACTGAACACCGGGGAGCTGTTTTTT.

This rearrangement joins TRBV9 to TRBJ2-5, with 8 bases matching TRBD1. This CDR3 region has 15 residues. CDR1 is SGDLS, CDR2 YYNGEE, per germline. V shed 1 base, J shed 7 bases, and the junction held 9 bases outside the gene matches. The CDR3 sequence is CASSVSGTGEGTQYF. Written as DNA, the CDR3 is TGTGCCAGCAGCGTAAGTGGGACAGGTGAAGGGACCCAGTACTTC.

This clone was found once. The chain employs TRBV6-6 and TRBJ1-2, with 9 bases identical to TRBD1. Trimming at V came to 6 bases and at J to 8 bases, leaving 13 bases not matched to a gene. Germline lookup yields CDR1 MNHNY and CDR2 SVGAGI (reference sequence). The CDR3 extends over 15 amino acids. For the CDR3, the DNA is TGTGCCAGCAGCCCCACGGGTTGGACAGGGGCCGGCTACACCTTC. Translation: CASSPTGWTGAGYTF.

The CDR3: CASSLQGFREAFF. For the CDR3, the DNA is TGTGCCAGCTCCCTACAGGGTTTCCGCGAAGCTTTCTTT. This sequence joins TRBV18 and TRBJ1-1; tentative D call: TRBD1 (6 bases). CDR1 is KGHSH, CDR2 LQKENI, per germline. The CDR3 is 13 residues long. V was clipped by 6 bases and J by 8 bases, with 16 bases between them.

This clone showed up just a few times. The V gene is TRBV6-5, the J gene TRBJ1-2; no clear D gene. This CDR3 contains 14 residues. The V end was cut by 0 bases, the J end by 0 bases, with 5 bases between. Germline loops: CDR1 MNHEY, CDR2 SVGAGI. CDR3 amino acids: CASSYSGSNYGYTF. CDR3 DNA sequence: TGTGCCAGCAGTTACTCAGGGTCTAACTATGGCTACACCTTC.

DNA of the CDR3: TGTGCCAGCAGCTTAGATCCGGCAGTGAACACTGAAGCTTTCTTT. Its protein product is CASSLDPAVNTEAFF. V and J are TRBV11-2 and TRBJ1-1, with unresolved D. Germline V gives CDR1 SGHAT, CDR2 FQNNGV. The CDR3 totals 15 residues. The V gene lost 0 bases and the J gene lost 0 bases, with 8 bases spanning the gap.